This T cell receptor (beta chain) was identified in a study of T cell repertoires in cytomegalovirus infection. Study results and limitations: HLA-C-restricted, CMV-specific TCR beta clonotypes were dominant ex vivo.

This clonotype was seen ten or more times. Its antigen is unidentified. TCRdb redid the calling of the reads with MiXCR, one entry per CDR3 protein. The sample has fewer than 550,000 distinct CDR3 sequences, approximately 15% seen once. The length of the CDR3 is 12 residues. Germline CDR1 LGHNA, CDR2 YNFKEQ. With 8 bases removed from V and 7 bases from J, the gap between germline ends came to 12 bases. The sequencing sample was made of CD8+ T cells from PBMCs. This sequence joins TRBV4-2 and TRBJ2-1; D not resolved. This clonotype originated in a human donor in good health (CMV status not recorded). Some clones in this sample may be carry-over from other donors' samples. The CDR3 region is CASGLLGNEQFF. The CDR3 DNA reads TGTGCCAGCGGATTACTTGGGAATGAGCAGTTCTTC.